This TCR beta chain was identified during a study of T cells expressing NK-cell markers. For the study at large: Eight donors were sequenced, of whom seven were HCMV-seropositive, while the remaining one was HCMV-seronegative.

TCRdb re-called the 5' RACE reads; one entry per CDR3 protein, DNA not given. This sample contains about 390,000 distinct CDR3 sequences. The CDR3 spans 17 residues. Looked up from germline, CDR1 is SQVTM and CDR2 is ANQGSEA. Source material: blood T cells: a sorted CD56 or NKG2C T cell subset, CD4+ or CD8+ T cells, or bulk PBMC T cells (not recorded which). The chain recombines TRBV29-1 with TRBJ2-1; TCRdb designates TRBD2, a call that cannot be tested without DNA. The sequence was collected from a woman aged 45-65 years in good health. CDR3 residues: CSVEAPSGRAGYNEQFF.